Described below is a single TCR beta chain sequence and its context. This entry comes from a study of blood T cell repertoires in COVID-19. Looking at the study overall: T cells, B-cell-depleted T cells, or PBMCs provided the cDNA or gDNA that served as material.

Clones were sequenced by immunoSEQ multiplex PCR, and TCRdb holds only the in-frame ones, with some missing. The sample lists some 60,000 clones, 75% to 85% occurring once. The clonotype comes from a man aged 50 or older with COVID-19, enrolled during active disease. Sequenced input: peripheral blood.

The CDR3 region has the DNA TGCAGCGTGGCGGGCTCCCTGGATCAGCCCCAGCATTTT. Translation: CSVAGSLDQPQHF. The chain combines TRBV29-1 with TRBJ1-5, with unresolved D. This CDR3 contains 13 residues. Germline V gene data show CDR1 as SQVTM and CDR2 as ANQGSEA. Trimming removed 6 bases from V and 5 bases from J, with 14 bases in between.